The 20 T cell receptor beta chains below were found in one sample sequenced in a study of PD-1 blockade in mismatch repair-deficient tumors. Assay used: immunoSEQ multiplex PCR; TCRdb lists only in-frame clones, some missing. The table lists some 110,000 clones, approximately 80% of them singletons, with 4.7% in the top ten. Sequences were derived from peripheral blood, sampled about 60 weeks after starting pembrolizumab. The receptors shown here come from an adult with mismatch repair-deficient cancer.

This chain uses TRBV5-1 with TRBJ2-2; D might be TRBD1 or TRBD2, each matching 5 bases. V was clipped by 1 base and J by 3 bases, with 7 bases between them. CDR3 size: 14 residues. Germline assignment: CDR1 SGHRS and CDR2 YFSETQ. The CDR3 is CASSLLGHTGELFF. In DNA form, the CDR3 reads TGCGCCAGCAGCTTGCTGGGACACACCGGGGAGCTGTTTTTT. Full variable domain (outside the CDR3, taken from reference TRBV5-1 and TRBJ2-2): KAGVTQTPRYLIKTRGQQVTLSCSPISGHRSVSWYQQTPGQGLQFLFEYFSETQRNKGNFPGRFSGRQFSNSRSEMNVSTLELGDSALYLCASSLLGHTGELFFGEGSRLTVL.

The sample holds one count of this clone. V is TRBV11-1 and J is TRBJ2-1, with no clear D. V was clipped by 1 base and J by 5 bases, with 6 bases between them. The V gene's germline CDR1 is SGHAT and CDR2 FQDESV (reference sequence). The CDR3 extends over 13 amino acids. Written as DNA, the CDR3 is TGTGCCAGCAGCTTAGGAGGCCACAATGAGCAGTTCTTC. Encoded protein: CASSLGGHNEQFF.

This clone showed up just once. The CDR3 DNA reads as TGCGCCAGCAGTCTATCCGGGACTAGCGGGAGGACCGGGGAGCTGTTTTTT. Its translation: CASSLSGTSGRTGELFF. The rearrangement joins TRBV5-1 to TRBJ2-2; 15 bases align to TRBD2. The CDR3 sequence is 17 residues long. V trimming: 5 bases; J trimming: 5 bases; junction bases outside the gene matches: 7. The germline CDR1 and CDR2 sequences are SGHRS and YFSETQ.

V gene TRBV29-1 combines with J gene TRBJ2-3; tentatively, D is TRBD2 (6 bases). Trimming took 5 bases from V and 2 from J, leaving 20 bases between them. Germline lookup yields CDR1 SQVTM and CDR2 ANQGSEA. The CDR3 length is 16 residues. CDR3 DNA sequence: TGCAGCGTTCACCACAATGGCGGGGCCCACACAGATACGCAGTATTTT. Amino acid sequence: CSVHHNGGAHTDTQYF.

J is TRBJ1-2 and V is TRBV5-4; weak D call: TRBD1 (6 bases). Germline V gene lookup returns CDR1 SGHNT and CDR2 YYREEE (reference sequence). V lost 0 bases to trimming and J lost 6 bases, with 12 bases between them. The length of the CDR3 is 14 residues. The CDR3 nucleotides read TGTGCCAGCAGCTTGGCATGGGGGCCGGATGGCTACACCTTC. Translation: CASSLAWGPDGYTF.

The chain couples TRBV7-8 to TRBJ2-6; TRBD1 matches 9 bases. There are 18 residues in the CDR3. The germline CDR1 and CDR2 sequences are SGHVS and FQNEAQ. Trimming removed 5 bases from V and 4 bases from J; junction bases left unmatched: 12. This CDR3 reads CASSGKAQGALGANVLTF. For the CDR3, the DNA is TGTGCCAGCAGCGGTAAGGCACAGGGGGCGTTGGGGGCCAACGTCCTGACTTTC.

The chain couples TRBV19 to TRBJ1-2; possibly TRBD1 for D (5 bases). The germline V gene has CDR1 LNHDA and CDR2 SQIVND (reference sequence). The CDR3 sequence is 12 residues long. Deletions cut 7 bases from V and 8 bases from J, with 14 bases between. The CDR3 loop is CASTHDNRGYTF. DNA for the CDR3: TGTGCCAGTACCCATGATAACAGGGGCTACACCTTC.

The chain links TRBV2 to TRBJ2-2; tentative D call: TRBD2 (6 bases). The length of the CDR3 is 16 residues. Germline assignment: CDR1 SNHLY and CDR2 FYNNEI. V lost 7 bases and J lost 5, with 20 bases in between. The CDR3 region has the DNA TGTGCCAGCACCGGAGGGTTAAAGTCCTTGACCGGGGAGCTGTTTTTT. Its translation: CASTGGLKSLTGELFF.

This clone was picked up a small number of times. This chain links TRBV6-4 with TRBJ2-2, with TRBD2 as a possible D gene (6 bases). Trimming cost V 4 bases and J 7 bases, with 13 bases left between them. From germline, CDR1 is MRHNA and CDR2 SNTAGT. The CDR3 runs to 14 residues. Here the CDR3 reads CASSALGGIGELFF. The DNA for the CDR3 is TGTGCCAGCAGTGCCCTCGGCGGGATCGGGGAGCTGTTTTTT.

This chain joins TRBV21-1 and TRBJ1-5; no check of the table's D call, TRBD1, against the DNA was made. TRBV21-1 is given as a pseudogene. The CDR3 covers 15 residues. This CDR3 is CASSKGGFSNQPQHF. DNA of the CDR3: TGTGCCAGCAGCAAAGGGGGCTTCAGCAATCAGCCCCAGCATTTT.

J is TRBJ1-5 and V is TRBV27, with no clear D. The CDR3 runs 14 residues. Trimming took 3 bases from V and 1 from J, leaving 7 bases between them. Germline values: CDR1 MNHEY, CDR2 SMNVEV (reference sequence). CDR3 in DNA: TGTGCCAGCAGTTTGGGCCGGAGCAATCAGCCCCAGCATTTT. Its translation is CASSLGRSNQPQHF.

The chain is built from TRBV27 and TRBJ2-7, with a weak D call TRBD2 (6 bases). V was pared by 5 bases and J by 2 bases, with 16 bases between. The CDR3 totals 15 residues. CDR1 and CDR2 (germline): MNHEY, SMNVEV (reference sequence). As DNA, the CDR3 is TGTGCCAGCAGTACTCGGGACTTCCAGGCCTACGAGCAGTACTTC. Translation: CASSTRDFQAYEQYF.

The chain combines TRBV5-1 with TRBJ1-1; D is undetermined. Germline CDR1 SGHRS, CDR2 YFSETQ. Deletions cut 7 bases from V and 0 bases from J, with 13 bases between. The CDR3 consists of 14 residues. CDR3 sequence reads: CASQLGSMNTEAFF. DNA of the CDR3: TGCGCCAGCCAATTAGGGAGTATGAACACTGAAGCTTTCTTT. Full variable domain (rest looked up from reference TRBV5-1 and TRBJ1-1): KAGVTQTPRYLIKTRGQQVTLSCSPISGHRSVSWYQQTPGQGLQFLFEYFSETQRNKGNFPGRFSGRQFSNSRSEMNVSTLELGDSALYLCASQLGSMNTEAFFGQGTRLTVV.

The rearrangement joins TRBV19 to TRBJ2-7, with D maybe TRBD2 (6 bases). The ends were cut back, 5 bases at V and 4 bases at J, with 21 bases in the middle. In germline, CDR1 is LNHDA, CDR2 SQIVND (reference sequence). This CDR3 comprises 16 residues. The DNA of the CDR3 is TGTGCCAGTAGTCTTGAATGGGCTAGCGCGGGGTACGAGCAGTACTTC. This codes for CASSLEWASAGYEQYF.

The J gene is TRBJ2-2, the V gene TRBV5-8, with 11 nucleotides matching TRBD2. The V and J ends lost 1 base and 5 bases, in that order; junction bases with no gene match: 7. In germline, CDR1 is SGHTS, CDR2 YDEGEE. The CDR3 length is 17 residues. The CDR3 sequence: CASSLLLAGAGTGELFF. CDR3 DNA: TGTGCCAGCAGCTTGTTACTAGCGGGAGCAGGAACCGGGGAGCTGTTTTTT.

Written as DNA, the CDR3 is TGTGCCAGCAGACCAGATATCGGACAGGGAGGAAGCGGGAGGTCCCCCTACAATGAGCAGTTCTTC. This translates into CASRPDIGQGGSGRSPYNEQFF. The rearrangement uses TRBV27 and TRBJ2-1; possible D gene TRBD2, 9 bases. The CDR3 is made up of 22 amino acids. The germline V and J ends were trimmed by 6 bases and 2 bases, with 35 bases remaining between them. Germline V lookup: CDR1 MNHEY, CDR2 SMNVEV (reference sequence).

Comment on this clone: This specimen includes other DNA sequences encoding the same CDR3. This sequence joins TRBV5-4 and TRBJ1-2; D not resolved. The CDR3 spans 13 residues. Germline V gene data show CDR1 as SGHNT and CDR2 as YYREEE (reference sequence). Trimming left V 1 base short and J 1 base short, with 5 bases between. CDR3 region: CASSLSRNYGYTF. CDR3 DNA: TGTGCCAGCAGCTTGAGCCGTAACTATGGCTACACCTTC.

This chain joins TRBV30 and TRBJ1-4; 7 positions agree with TRBD1. J gave up 8 bases and V 2 bases, and 2 bases lay outside the gene matches. From germline, CDR1 is GTSNPN and CDR2 SVGIG (reference sequence). The CDR3 loop spans 12 amino acids. The CDR3 bases are TGTGCCTGGAGTCGGGGACAGGAAAAACTGTTTTTT. As protein: CAWSRGQEKLFF.

This clone came up a few times. V gene TRBV19 combines with J gene TRBJ1-1; maybe TRBD1 (5 bases). Trimming cost V 4 bases and J 5 bases, with 14 bases left between them. CDR3 length equals 14 residues. Germline CDR1 reads LNHDA; CDR2 reads SQIVND (reference sequence). CDR3: CASSTPGTMTEAFF. The CDR3, as DNA: TGTGCCAGTAGTACCCCCGGGACGATGACTGAAGCTTTCTTT.

The rearrangement joins TRBV28 to TRBJ2-5; 7 bases match TRBD2. V was clipped by 5 bases and J by 3 bases; unmatched bases: 9. The CDR3 spans 15 residues. Germline V gene data show CDR1 as MDHEN and CDR2 as SYDVKM. The CDR3 spells CASSGVGTTEETQYF. The CDR3, as DNA: TGTGCCAGCAGTGGGGTGGGGACTACCGAAGAGACCCAGTACTTC.